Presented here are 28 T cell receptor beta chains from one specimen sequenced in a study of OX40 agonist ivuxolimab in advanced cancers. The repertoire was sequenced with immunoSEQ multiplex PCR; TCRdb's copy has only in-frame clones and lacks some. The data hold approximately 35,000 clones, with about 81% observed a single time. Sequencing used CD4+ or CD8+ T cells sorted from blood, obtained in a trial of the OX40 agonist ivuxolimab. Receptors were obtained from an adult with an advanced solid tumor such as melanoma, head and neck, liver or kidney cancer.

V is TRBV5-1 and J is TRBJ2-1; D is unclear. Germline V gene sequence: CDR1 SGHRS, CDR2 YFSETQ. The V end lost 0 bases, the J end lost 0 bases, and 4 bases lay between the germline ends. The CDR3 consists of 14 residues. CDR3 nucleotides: TGCGCCAGCAGCTTGGAGTTCTCCTACAATGAGCAGTTCTTC. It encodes CASSLEFSYNEQFF.

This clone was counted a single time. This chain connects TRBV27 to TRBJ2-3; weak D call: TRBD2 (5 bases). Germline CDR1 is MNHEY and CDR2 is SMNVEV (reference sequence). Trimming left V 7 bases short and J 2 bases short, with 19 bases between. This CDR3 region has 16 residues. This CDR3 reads CASTPRSGTLTDTQYF. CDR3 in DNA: TGTGCCAGCACTCCGAGGAGCGGAACCCTCACAGATACGCAGTATTTT.

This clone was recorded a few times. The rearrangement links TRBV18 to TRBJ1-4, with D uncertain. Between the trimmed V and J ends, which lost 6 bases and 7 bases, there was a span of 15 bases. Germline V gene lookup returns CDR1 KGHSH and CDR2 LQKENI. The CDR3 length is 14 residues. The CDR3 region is CASSSLGRSEKLFF. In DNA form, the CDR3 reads TGTGCCAGCTCCTCTCTCGGACGGAGTGAAAAACTGTTTTTT.

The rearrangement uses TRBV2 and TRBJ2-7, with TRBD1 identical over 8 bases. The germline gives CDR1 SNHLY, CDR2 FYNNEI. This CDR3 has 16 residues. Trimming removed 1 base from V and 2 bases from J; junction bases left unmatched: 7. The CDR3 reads CASSEGTQGAAYEQYF. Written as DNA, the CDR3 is TGTGCCAGCAGTGAAGGGACGCAGGGGGCAGCCTACGAGCAGTACTTC.

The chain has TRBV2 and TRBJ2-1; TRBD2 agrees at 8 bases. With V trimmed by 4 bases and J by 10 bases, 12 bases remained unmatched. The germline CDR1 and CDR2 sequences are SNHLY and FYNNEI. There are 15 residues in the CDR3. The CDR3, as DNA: TGTGCCAGCAGTGCACTAGCGGCGGTAGCTGTCGAGCAGTTCTTC. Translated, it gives CASSALAAVAVEQFF.

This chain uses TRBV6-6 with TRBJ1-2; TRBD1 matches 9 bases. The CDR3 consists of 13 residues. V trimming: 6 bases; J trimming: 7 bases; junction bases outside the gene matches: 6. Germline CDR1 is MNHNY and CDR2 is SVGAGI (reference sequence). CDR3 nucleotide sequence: TGTGCCAGCAGCCCACAGGGGGCCTCTGGCTACACCTTC. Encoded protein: CASSPQGASGYTF.

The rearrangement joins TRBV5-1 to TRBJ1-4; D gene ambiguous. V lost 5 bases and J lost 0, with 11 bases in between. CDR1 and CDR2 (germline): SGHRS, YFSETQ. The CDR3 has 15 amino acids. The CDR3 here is CASSPNIATNEKLFF. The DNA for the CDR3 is TGCGCCAGCAGTCCAAACATAGCAACTAATGAAAAACTGTTTTTT.

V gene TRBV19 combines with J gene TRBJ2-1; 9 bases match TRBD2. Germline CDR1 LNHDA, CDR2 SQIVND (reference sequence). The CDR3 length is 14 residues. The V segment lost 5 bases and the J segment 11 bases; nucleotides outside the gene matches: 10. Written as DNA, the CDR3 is TGTGCCAGTAGTGCGGGGGGGGCCAGAGCTCAGCAGTTCTTC. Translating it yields CASSAGGARAQQFF. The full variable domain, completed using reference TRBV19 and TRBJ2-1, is DGGITQSPKYLFRKEGQNVTLSCEQNLNHDAMYWYRQDPGQGLRLIYYSQIVNDFQKGDIAEGYSVSREKKESFPLTVTSAQKNPTAFYLCASSAGGARAQQFFGPGTRLTVL.

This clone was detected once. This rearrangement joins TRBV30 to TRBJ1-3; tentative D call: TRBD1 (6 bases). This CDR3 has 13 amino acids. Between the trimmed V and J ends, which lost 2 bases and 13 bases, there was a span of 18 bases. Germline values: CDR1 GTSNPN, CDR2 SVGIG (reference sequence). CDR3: CAWSTLGQGKIYF. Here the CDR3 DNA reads TGTGCCTGGAGTACCCTGGGGCAGGGGAAGATATATTTT.

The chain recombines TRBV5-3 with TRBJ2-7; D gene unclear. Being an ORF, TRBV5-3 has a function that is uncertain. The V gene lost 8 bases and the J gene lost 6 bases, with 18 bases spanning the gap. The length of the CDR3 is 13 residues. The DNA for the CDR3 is TGTGCCAGCAGCCCAAGTTCCTCTGGCGAGCAGTACTTC. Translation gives CASSPSSSGEQYF.

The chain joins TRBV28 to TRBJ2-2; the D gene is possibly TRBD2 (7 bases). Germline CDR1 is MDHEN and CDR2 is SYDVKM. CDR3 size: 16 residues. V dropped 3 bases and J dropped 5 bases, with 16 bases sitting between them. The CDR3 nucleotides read TGTGCCAGCAGTTTTTTGGGGGGGCGGCGAACCGGGGAGCTGTTTTTT. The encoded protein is CASSFLGGRRTGELFF.

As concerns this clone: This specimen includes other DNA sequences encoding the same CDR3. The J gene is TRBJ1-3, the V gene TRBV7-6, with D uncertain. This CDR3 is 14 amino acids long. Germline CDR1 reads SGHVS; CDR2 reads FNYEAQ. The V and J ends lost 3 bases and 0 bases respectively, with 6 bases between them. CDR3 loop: CASSLTSSGNTIYF. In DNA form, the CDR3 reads TGTGCCAGCAGCTTGACCAGCTCTGGAAACACCATATATTTT. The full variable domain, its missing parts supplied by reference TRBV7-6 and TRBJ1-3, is GAGVSQSPRYKVTKRGQDVALRCDPISGHVSLYWYRQALGQGPEFLTYFNYEAQQDKSGLPNDRFSAERPEGSISTLTIQRTEQRDSAMYRCASSLTSSGNTIYFGEGSWLTVV.

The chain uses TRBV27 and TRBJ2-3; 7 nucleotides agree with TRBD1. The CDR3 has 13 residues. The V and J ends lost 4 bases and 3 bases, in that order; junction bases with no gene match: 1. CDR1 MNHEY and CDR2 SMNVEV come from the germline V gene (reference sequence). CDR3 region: CASSSQGTDTQYF. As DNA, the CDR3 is TGTGCCAGCAGTTCACAGGGGACAGATACGCAGTATTTT.

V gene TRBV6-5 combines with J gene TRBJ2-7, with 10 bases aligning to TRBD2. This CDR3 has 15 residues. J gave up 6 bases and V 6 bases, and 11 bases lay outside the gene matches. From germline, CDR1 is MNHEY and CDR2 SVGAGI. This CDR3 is CASRRTPGLAREQYF. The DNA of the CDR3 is TGTGCCAGCAGAAGAACTCCGGGACTAGCGCGCGAGCAGTACTTC.

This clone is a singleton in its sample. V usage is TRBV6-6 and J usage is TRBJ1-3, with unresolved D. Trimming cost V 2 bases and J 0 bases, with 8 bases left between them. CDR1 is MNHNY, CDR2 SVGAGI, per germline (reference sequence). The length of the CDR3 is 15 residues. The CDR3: CASSYEASSGNTIYF. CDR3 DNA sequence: TGTGCCAGCAGTTACGAGGCGAGCTCTGGAAACACCATATATTTT.

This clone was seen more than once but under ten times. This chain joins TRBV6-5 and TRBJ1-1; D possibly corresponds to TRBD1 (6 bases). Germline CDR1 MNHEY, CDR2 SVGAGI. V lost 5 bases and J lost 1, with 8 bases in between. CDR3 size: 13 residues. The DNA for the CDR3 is TGTGCCAGCAGTCCCAGGGGGAACACTGAAGCTTTCTTT. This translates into CASSPRGNTEAFF.

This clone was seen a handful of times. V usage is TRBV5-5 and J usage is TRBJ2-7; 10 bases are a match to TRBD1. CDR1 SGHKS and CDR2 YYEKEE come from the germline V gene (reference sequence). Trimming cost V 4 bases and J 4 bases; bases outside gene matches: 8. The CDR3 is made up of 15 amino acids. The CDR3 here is CASSIHGTGDYEQYF. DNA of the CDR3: TGTGCCAGCAGCATACACGGGACAGGGGATTACGAGCAGTACTTC.

The CDR3 coding sequence is TGTGCCAGCAGTTACTCGGGAGAAGCTTTCTTT. Translation: CASSYSGEAFF. The rearrangement uses TRBV6-5 and TRBJ1-1; unclear D gene. The CDR3 covers 11 residues. Germline CDR1 is MNHEY and CDR2 is SVGAGI. Trimming removed 0 bases from V and 8 bases from J, with 4 bases in between.

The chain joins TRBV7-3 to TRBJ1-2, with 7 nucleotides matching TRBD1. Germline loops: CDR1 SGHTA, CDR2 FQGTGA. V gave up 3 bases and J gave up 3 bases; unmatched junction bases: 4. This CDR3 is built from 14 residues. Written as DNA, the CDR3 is TGTGCCAGCAGCTTGAGTCAGGGGGACTATGGCTACACCTTC. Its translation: CASSLSQGDYGYTF.

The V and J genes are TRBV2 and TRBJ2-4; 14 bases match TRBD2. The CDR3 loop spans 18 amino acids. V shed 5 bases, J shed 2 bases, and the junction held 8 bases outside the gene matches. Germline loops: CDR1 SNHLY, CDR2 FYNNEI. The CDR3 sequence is CASSYTTSGRETKNIQYF. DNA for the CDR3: TGTGCCAGCAGTTACACGACTAGCGGGAGGGAGACCAAAAACATTCAGTACTTC.

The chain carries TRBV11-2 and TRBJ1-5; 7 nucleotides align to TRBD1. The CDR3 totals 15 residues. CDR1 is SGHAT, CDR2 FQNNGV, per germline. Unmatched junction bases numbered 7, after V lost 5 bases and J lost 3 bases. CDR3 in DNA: TGTGCCAGCAGCCTCGAACAGGGGATCAATCAGCCCCAGCATTTT. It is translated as CASSLEQGINQPQHF.

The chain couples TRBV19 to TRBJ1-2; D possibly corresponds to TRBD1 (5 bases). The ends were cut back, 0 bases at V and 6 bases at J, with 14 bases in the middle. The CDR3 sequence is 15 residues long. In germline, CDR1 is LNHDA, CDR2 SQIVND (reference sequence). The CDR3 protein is CASSIERGPRDGYTF. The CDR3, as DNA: TGTGCCAGTAGTATAGAGCGGGGACCCAGAGATGGCTACACCTTC.

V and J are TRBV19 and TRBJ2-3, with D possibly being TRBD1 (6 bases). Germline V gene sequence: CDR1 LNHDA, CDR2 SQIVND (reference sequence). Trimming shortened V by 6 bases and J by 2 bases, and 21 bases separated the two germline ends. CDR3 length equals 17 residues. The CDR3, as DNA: TGTGCCAGTAGAAGGACAGAAGGAAGTCATCTCACAGATACGCAGTATTTT. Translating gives CASRRTEGSHLTDTQYF.

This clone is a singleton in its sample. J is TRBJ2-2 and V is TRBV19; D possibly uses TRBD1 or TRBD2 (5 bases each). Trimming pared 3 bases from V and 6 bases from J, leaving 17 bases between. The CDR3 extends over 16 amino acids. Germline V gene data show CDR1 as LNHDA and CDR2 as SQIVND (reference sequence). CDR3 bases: TGTGCCAGTAGTATTATTTCGGCAGGGAGACCCGGGGAGCTGTTTTTT. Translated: CASSIISAGRPGELFF.

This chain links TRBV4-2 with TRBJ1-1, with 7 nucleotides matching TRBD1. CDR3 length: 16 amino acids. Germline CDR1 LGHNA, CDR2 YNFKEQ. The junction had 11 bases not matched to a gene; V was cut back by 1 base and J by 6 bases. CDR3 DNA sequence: TGTGCCAGCAGCCAAGGATGGGGAGACAGGGTTCCTGAAGCTTTCTTT. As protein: CASSQGWGDRVPEAFF.

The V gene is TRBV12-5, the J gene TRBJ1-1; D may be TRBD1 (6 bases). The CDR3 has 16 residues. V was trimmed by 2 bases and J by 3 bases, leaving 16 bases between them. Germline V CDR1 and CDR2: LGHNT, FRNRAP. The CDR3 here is CASGLSSGVGDTEAFF. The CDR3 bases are TGTGCTAGTGGTTTGTCCTCAGGGGTGGGCGACACTGAAGCTTTCTTT. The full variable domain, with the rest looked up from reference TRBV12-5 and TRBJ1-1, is DARVTQTPRHKVTEMGQEVTMRCQPILGHNTVFWYRQTMMQGLELLAYFRNRAPLDDSGMPKDRFSAEMPDATLATLKIQPSEPRDSAVYFCASGLSSGVGDTEAFFGQGTRLTVV.

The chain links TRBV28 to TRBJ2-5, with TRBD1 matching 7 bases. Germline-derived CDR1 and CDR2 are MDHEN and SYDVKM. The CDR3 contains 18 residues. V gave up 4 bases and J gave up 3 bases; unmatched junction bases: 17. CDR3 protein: CASSYTRLFTGVKETQYF. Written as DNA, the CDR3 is TGTGCCAGCAGTTACACAAGACTCTTTACAGGGGTGAAAGAGACCCAGTACTTC.

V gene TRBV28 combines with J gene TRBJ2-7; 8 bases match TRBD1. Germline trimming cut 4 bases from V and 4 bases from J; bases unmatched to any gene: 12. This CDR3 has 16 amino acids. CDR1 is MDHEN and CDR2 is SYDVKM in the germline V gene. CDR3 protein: CASSSYRTGSAYEQYF. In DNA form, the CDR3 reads TGTGCCAGCAGTTCTTACCGGACAGGGTCGGCGTACGAGCAGTACTTC.